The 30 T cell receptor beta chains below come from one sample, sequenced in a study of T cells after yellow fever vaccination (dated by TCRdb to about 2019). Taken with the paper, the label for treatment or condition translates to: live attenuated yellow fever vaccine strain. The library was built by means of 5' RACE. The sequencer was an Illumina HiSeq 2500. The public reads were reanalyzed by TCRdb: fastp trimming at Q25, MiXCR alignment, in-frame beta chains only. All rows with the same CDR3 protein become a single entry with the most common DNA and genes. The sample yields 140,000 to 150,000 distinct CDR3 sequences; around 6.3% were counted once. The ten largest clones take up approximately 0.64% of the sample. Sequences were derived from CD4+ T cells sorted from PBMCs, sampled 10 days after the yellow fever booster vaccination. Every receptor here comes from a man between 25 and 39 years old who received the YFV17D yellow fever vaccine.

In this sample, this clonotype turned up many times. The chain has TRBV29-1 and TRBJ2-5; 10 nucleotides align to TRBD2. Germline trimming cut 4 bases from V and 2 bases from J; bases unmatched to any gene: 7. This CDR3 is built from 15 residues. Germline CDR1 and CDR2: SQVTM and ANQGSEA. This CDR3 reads CSVARAGGRQETQYF. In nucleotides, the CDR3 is TGCAGCGTTGCAAGAGCGGGAGGGAGGCAAGAGACCCAGTACTTC. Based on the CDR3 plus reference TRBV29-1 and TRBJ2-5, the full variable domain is SAVISQKPSRDICQRGTSLTIQCQVDSQVTMMFWYRQQPGQSLTLIATANQGSEATYESGFVIDKFPISRPNLTFSTLTVSNMSPEDSSIYLCSVARAGGRQETQYFGPGTRLLVL.

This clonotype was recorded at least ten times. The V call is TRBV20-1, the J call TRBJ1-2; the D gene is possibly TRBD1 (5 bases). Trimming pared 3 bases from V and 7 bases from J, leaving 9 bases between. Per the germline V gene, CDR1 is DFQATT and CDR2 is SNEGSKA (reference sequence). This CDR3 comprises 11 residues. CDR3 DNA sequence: TGCAGTGCTAGTTCAGGGACTGGCTACACCTTC. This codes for CSASSGTGYTF.

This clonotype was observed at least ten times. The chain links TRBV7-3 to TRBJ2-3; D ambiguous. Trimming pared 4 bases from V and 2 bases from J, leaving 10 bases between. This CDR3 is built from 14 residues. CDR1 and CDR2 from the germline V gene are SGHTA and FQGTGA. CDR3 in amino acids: CASSSRGLTDTQYF. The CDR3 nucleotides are TGTGCCAGCAGCTCTAGAGGCCTCACAGATACGCAGTATTTT.

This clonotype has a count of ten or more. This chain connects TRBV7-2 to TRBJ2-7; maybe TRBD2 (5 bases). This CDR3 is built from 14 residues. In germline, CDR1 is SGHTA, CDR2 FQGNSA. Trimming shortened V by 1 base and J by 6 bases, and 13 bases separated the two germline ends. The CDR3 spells CASSLGGSFAEQYF. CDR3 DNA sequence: TGTGCCAGCAGCTTAGGTGGGAGTTTTGCCGAGCAGTACTTC.

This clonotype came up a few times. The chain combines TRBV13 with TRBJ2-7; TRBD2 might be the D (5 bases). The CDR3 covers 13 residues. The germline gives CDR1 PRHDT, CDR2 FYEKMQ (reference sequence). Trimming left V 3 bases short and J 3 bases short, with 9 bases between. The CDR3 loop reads CASSFLRGYEQYF. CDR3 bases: TGTGCCAGCAGCTTTTTACGGGGCTACGAGCAGTACTTC.

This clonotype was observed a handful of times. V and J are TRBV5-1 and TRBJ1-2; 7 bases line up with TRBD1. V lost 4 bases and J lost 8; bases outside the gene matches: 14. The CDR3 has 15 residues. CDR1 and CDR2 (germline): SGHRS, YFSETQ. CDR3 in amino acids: CASSPGLGTVGGYTF. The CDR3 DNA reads TGCGCCAGCAGCCCCGGTCTGGGGACAGTTGGAGGCTACACCTTC.

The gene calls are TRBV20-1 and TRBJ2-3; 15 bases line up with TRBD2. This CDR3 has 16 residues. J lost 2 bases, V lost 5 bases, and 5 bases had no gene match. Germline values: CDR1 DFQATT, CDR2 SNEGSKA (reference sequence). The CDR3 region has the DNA TGCAGTGCTCAGGGACTAGCGGGAGGCCTCACAGATACGCAGTATTTT. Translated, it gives CSAQGLAGGLTDTQYF.

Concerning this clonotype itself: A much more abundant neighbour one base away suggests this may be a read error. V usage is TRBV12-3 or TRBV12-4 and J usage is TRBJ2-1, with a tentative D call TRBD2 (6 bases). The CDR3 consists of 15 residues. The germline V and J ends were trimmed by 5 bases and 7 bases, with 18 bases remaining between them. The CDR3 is CASSLRAGRGNEQFF. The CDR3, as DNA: TGTGCCAGCAGTCTTAGGGCGGGAAGAGGGAATGAGCAGTTCTTC.

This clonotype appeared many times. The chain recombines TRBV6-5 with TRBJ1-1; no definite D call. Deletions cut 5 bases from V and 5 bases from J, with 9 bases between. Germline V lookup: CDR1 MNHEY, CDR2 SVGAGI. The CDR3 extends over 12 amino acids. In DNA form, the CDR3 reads TGTGCCAGCAGTCCCGCGGGGACTGAAGCTTTCTTT. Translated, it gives CASSPAGTEAFF.

The CDR3 region has the DNA TGTGCCAGCAGCTTGGGCACTAGCGGGTGGAATACGCAGTATTTT. It is translated as CASSLGTSGWNTQYF. The chain combines TRBV5-5 with TRBJ2-3, with 9 positions matching TRBD2. This CDR3 is 15 amino acids long. The germline gives CDR1 SGHKS, CDR2 YYEKEE (reference sequence). V lost 0 bases, J lost 7 bases, and 6 bases stayed unmatched.

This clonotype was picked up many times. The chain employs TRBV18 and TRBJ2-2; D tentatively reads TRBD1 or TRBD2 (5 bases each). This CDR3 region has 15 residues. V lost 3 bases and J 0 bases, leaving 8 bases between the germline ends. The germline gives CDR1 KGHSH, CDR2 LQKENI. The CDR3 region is CASSPGEANTGELFF. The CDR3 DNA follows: TGTGCCAGCTCACCGGGGGAAGCGAACACCGGGGAGCTGTTTTTT. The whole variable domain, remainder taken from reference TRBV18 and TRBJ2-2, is NAGVMQNPRHLVRRRGQEARLRCSPMKGHSHVYWYRQLPEEGLKFMVYLQKENIIDESGMPKERFSAEFPKEGPSILRIQQVVRGDSAAYFCASSPGEANTGELFFGEGSRLTVL.

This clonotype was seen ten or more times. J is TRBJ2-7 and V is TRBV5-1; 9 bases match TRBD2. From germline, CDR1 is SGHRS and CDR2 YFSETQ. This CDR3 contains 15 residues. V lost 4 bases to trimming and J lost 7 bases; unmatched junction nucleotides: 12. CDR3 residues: CASSPGGSGREEQYF. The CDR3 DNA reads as TGCGCCAGCAGCCCCGGAGGTAGCGGGAGAGAAGAGCAGTACTTC.

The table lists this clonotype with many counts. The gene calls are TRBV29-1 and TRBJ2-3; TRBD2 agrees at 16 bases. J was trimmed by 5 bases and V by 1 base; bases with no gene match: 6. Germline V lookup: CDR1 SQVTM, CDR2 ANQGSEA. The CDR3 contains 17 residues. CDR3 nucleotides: TGCAGCGTTGAAGGTGGGGGACTAGCGGGAGGGTTAGATACGCAGTATTTT. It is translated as CSVEGGGLAGGLDTQYF.

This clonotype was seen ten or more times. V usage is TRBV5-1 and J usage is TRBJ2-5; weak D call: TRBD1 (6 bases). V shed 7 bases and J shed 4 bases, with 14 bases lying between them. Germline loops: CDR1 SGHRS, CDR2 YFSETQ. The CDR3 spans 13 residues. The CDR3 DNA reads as TGCGCCAGCTGGGTACAGGGTGCAGAGACCCAGTACTTC. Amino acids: CASWVQGAETQYF.

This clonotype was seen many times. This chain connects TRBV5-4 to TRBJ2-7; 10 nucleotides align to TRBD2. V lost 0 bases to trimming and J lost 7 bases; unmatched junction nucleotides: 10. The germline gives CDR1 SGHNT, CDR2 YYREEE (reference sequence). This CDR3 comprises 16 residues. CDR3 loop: CASSLGGDLAGVEQYF. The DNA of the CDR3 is TGTGCCAGCAGCTTGGGGGGTGATCTAGCGGGAGTTGAGCAGTACTTC.

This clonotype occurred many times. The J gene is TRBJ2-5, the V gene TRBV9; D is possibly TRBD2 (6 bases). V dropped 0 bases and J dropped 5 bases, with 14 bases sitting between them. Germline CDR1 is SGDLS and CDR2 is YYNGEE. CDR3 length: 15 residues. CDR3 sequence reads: CASSVAGAGWETQYF. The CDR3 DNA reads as TGTGCCAGCAGCGTAGCAGGTGCGGGATGGGAGACCCAGTACTTC.

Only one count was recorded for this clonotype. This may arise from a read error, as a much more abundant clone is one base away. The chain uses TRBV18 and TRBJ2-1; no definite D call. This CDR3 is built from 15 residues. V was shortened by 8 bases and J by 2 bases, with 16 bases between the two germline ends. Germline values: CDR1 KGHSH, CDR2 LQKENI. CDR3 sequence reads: CASKRRSSPYNEQFF. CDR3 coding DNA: TGTGCCAGCAAACGTAGGAGCTCACCCTACAATGAGCAGTTCTTC.

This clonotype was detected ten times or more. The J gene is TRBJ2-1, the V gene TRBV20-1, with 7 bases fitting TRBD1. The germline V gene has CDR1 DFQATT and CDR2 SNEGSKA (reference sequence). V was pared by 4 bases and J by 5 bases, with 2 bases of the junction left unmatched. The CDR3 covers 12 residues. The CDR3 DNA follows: TGCAGTGCTAACAGGGGTAACAATGAGCAGTTCTTC. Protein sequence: CSANRGNNEQFF.

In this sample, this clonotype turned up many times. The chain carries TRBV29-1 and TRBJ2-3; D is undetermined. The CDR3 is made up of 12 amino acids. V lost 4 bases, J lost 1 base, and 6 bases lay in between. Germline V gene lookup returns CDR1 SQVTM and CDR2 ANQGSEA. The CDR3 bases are TGCAGCGTTGCTAAGGGCACAGATACGCAGTATTTT. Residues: CSVAKGTDTQYF.

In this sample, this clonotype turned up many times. The CDR3 spells CSARTPGVRVQETQYF. The CDR3 region has the DNA TGCAGTGCTAGAACCCCGGGTGTAAGGGTCCAAGAGACCCAGTACTTC. V is TRBV20-1 and J is TRBJ2-5; the D is unclear. CDR1 is DFQATT, CDR2 SNEGSKA, per germline (reference sequence). CDR3 length equals 16 residues. The V gene lost 2 bases and the J gene lost 1 base, with 17 bases spanning the gap.

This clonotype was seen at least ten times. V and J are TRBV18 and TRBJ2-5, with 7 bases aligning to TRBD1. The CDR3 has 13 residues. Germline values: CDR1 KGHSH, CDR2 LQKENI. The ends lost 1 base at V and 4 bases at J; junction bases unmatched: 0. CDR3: CASSPQGAETQYF. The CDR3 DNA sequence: TGTGCCAGCTCACCACAGGGGGCAGAGACCCAGTACTTC.

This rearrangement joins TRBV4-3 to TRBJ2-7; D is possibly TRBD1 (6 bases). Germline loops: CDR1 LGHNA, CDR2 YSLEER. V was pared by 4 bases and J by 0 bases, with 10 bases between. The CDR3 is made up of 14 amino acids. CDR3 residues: CASSRGDISYEQYF. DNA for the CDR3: TGCGCCAGCAGCCGAGGGGACATCTCCTACGAGCAGTACTTC.

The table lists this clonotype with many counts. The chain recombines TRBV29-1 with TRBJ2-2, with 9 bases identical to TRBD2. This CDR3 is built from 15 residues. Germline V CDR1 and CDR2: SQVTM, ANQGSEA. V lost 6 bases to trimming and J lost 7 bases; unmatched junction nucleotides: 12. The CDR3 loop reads CSVTRGSGRIGELFF. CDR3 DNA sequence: TGCAGCGTCACCCGTGGTAGCGGGAGAATCGGGGAGCTGTTTTTT.

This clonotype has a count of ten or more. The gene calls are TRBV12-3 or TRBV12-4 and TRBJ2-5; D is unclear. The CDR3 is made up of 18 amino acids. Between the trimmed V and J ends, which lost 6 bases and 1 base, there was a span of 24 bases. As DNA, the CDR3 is TGTGCCAGCAGCACCCCGAGCGCAGGAGTTTTCATCCAAGAGACCCAGTACTTC. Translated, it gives CASSTPSAGVFIQETQYF.

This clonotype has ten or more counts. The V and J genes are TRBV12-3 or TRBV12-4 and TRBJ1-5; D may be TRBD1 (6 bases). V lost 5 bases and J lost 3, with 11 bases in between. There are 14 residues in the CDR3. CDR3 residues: CASSPTGFNQPQHF. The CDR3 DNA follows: TGTGCCAGCAGTCCAACAGGGTTCAATCAGCCCCAGCATTTT.

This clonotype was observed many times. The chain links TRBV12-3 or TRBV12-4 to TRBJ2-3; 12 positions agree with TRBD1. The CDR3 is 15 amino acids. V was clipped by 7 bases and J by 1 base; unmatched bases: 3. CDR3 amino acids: CASTGTGGGTDTQYF. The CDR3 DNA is TGTGCCAGCACCGGGACAGGGGGCGGCACAGATACGCAGTATTTT.

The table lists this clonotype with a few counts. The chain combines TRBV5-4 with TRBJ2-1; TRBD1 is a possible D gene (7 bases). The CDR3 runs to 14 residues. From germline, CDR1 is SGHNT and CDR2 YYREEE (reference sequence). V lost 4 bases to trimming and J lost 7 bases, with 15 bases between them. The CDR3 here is CASSPGDSRNEQFF. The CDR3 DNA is TGTGCCAGCAGCCCGGGGGACAGTCGGAATGAGCAGTTCTTC. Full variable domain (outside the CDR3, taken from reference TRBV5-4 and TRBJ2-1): ETGVTQSPTHLIKTRGQQVTLRCSSQSGHNTVSWYQQALGQGPQFIFQYYREEENGRGNFPPRFSGLQFPNYSSELNVNALELDDSALYLCASSPGDSRNEQFFGPGTRLTVL.

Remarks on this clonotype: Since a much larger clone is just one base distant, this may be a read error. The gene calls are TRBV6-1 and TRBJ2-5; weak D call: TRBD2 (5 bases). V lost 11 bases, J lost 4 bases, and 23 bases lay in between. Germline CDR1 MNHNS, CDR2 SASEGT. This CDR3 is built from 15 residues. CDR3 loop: CAVKRAEDLRETQYF. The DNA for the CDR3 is TGTGCCGTGAAGAGGGCAGAAGACCTCCGAGAGACCCAGTACTTC.

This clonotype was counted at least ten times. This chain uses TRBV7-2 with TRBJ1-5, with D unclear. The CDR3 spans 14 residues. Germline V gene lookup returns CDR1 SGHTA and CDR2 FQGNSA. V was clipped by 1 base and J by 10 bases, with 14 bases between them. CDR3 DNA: TGTGCCAGCAGCTTAGAGTTGGGCCCCTTTCCCCAGCATTTT. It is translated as CASSLELGPFPQHF. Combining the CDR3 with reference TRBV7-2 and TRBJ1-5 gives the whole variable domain GAGVSQSPSNKVTEKGKDVELRCDPISGHTALYWYRQSLGQGLEFLIYFQGNSAPDKSGLPSDRFSAERTGGSVSTLTIQRTQQEDSAVYLCASSLELGPFPQHFGDGTRLSIL.

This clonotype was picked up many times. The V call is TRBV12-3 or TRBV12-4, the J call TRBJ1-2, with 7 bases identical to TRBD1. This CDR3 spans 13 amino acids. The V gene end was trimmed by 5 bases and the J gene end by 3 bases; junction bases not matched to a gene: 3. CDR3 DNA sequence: TGTGCCAGCAGTCACGGGACAGACTATGGCTACACCTTC. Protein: CASSHGTDYGYTF.